This is a list of T cell receptor beta chains from one sample in a study of siplizumab effects on memory and regulatory T cells. Only in-frame clones appear in the TCRdb table, and some are missing; sequencing was by immunoSEQ multiplex PCR. The sample has just under 85,000 clones, roughly 86% seen once. The sequenced material came from Tregs sorted from blood. The receptors were sampled from a human donor in good health. The CDR3 runs from the conserved cysteine through the conserved F or W. A D gene is named only where the DNA matches it firmly. Part of the rows lack a size; the others show once, few, many or a class for expanded clones.

d_gene	j_gene	abundance	v_gene	CDR3aa	CDR3nt
TRBD1	TRBJ2-5	.	TRBV19	CASSPGGETQYF	TGTGCCAGTAGTCCAGGGGGAGAGACCCAGTACTTC
TRBD2	TRBJ2-3	.	TRBV19	CASSIGGDRTDTQYF	TGTGCCAGTAGTATCGGGGGGGACCGCACAGATACGCAGTATTTT
.	TRBJ1-5	.	TRBV6-6	CASSYGGLQPQHF	TGTGCCAGCAGTTACGGGGGTCTCCAGCCCCAGCATTTT
.	TRBJ1-2	.	TRBV5-6	CASSLILTDNYGYTF	TGTGCCAGCAGCTTGATTCTCACGGATAACTATGGCTACACCTTC
TRBD1	TRBJ1-2	.	TRBV18	CASSPPGQGAYGYTF	TGTGCCAGCTCACCGCCGGGACAGGGGGCGTATGGCTACACCTTC
.	TRBJ2-3	.	TRBV18	CASSLQGYSTDTQYF	TGTGCCAGCTCACTACAGGGCTATAGCACAGATACGCAGTATTTT
.	TRBJ2-5	.	TRBV4-3	CASSQSLAAFGTQYF	TGCGCCAGCAGCCAAAGCCTGGCGGCTTTTGGGACCCAGTACTTC
.	TRBJ1-1	.	TRBV18	CASSPLTGNTEAFF	TGTGCCAGCTCACCGCTGACAGGGAACACTGAAGCTTTCTTT
.	TRBJ1-5	.	TRBV5-6	CASSSGRLNQPQHF	TGTGCCAGCAGCTCGGGACGGCTAAATCAGCCCCAGCATTTT
TRBD1	TRBJ2-2	.	TRBV5-5	CASRRDRGGTGELFF	TGTGCCAGCAGGCGGGACAGGGGAGGCACCGGGGAGCTGTTTTTT
.	TRBJ1-5	.	TRBV19	CASSPILGTGGSQPQHF	TGTGCCAGTAGTCCGATCCTTGGGACGGGGGGGAGTCAGCCCCAGCATTTT
.	TRBJ1-4	.	TRBV20-1	CSARDGQRVF	TGCAGTGCTAGAGATGGGCAGAGGGTTTTT
.	TRBJ2-7	.	TRBV5-1	CASSHLYDYEQYF	TGCGCCAGCAGCCACTTATACGACTACGAGCAGTACTTC
.	TRBJ1-5	.	TRBV7-9	CASSVVQGGNSNQPQHF	TGTGCCAGCAGCGTGGTGCAGGGCGGGAATAGCAATCAGCCCCAGCATTTT
TRBD1	TRBJ1-2	.	TRBV19	CASRSLGTGKYGYTF	TGTGCCAGTAGGTCCCTCGGGACAGGCAAATATGGCTACACCTTC
.	TRBJ1-1	once	TRBV7-2	CASRSAGFSEAFF	TGTGCCAGCAGGTCGGCGGGGTTTAGTGAAGCTTTCTTT
.	TRBJ1-4	.	TRBV15	CATSRGGTVNEKLFF	TGTGCCACCAGCAGAGGTGGGACGGTGAATGAAAAACTGTTTTTT
.	TRBJ1-6	.	TRBV28	CASSSVGMALHF	TGTGCCAGCAGTTCCGTCGGGATGGCCCTCCACTTT
TRBD1	TRBJ1-6	.	TRBV11-1	CASSLDRGDSPLHF	TGTGCCAGCAGCTTAGACAGGGGCGACTCACCCCTCCACTTT
TRBD1	TRBJ2-3	.	TRBV27	CASSFQGAMGTDTQYF	TGTGCCAGCAGTTTTCAGGGGGCGATGGGCACAGATACGCAGTATTTT
.	TRBJ2-7	once	TRBV11-2	CASTGYYEQYF	TGTGCCAGCACGGGCTACTACGAGCAGTACTTC
TRBD1	TRBJ2-7	.	TRBV4-3	CASSREAWDSSSYEQYF	TGCGCCAGCAGCCGAGAAGCATGGGACAGTAGCTCCTACGAGCAGTACTTC
.	TRBJ1-1	.	TRBV29-1	CSVLVRALGTEAFF	TGCAGCGTTCTTGTTCGCGCTTTGGGCACTGAAGCTTTCTTT
.	TRBJ1-4	.	TRBV19	CASTGGRRKLFF	TGTGCCAGTACCGGGGGGCGCAGAAAACTGTTTTTT
.	TRBJ2-5	once	TRBV20-1	CSALKETQYF	TGCAGTGCTCTTAAAGAGACCCAGTACTTC
TRBD1	TRBJ1-2	.	TRBV11-3	CASSLVGTGSGYTF	TGTGCCAGCAGCTTAGTGGGGACAGGGAGTGGCTACACCTTC
.	TRBJ1-2	.	TRBV6-1	CASSEVRAGVYGYTF	TGTGCCAGCAGTGAGGTGAGGGCTGGGGTTTACGGCTACACCTTC
TRBD1	TRBJ2-7	once	TRBV7-3	CASSLDRGGEQYF	TGTGCCAGCAGCCTCGACAGGGGTGGCGAGCAGTACTTC
.	TRBJ2-6	.	TRBV6-5	CASAGIGANVLTF	TGTGCCAGCGCCGGCATCGGGGCCAACGTCCTGACTTTC
TRBD2	TRBJ2-3	.	TRBV12-5	CASGPQRGTDTQYF	TGTGCTAGTGGTCCTCAGCGGGGAACAGATACGCAGTATTTT
TRBD2	TRBJ2-7	.	TRBV29-1	CSVAGTSGGPSYYEQYF	TGCAGCGTGGCCGGGACTAGCGGGGGGCCATCATACTACGAGCAGTACTTC
.	TRBJ2-2	.	TRBV9	CASSVGEGPYTGELFF	TGTGCCAGCAGCGTAGGTGAGGGGCCGTACACCGGGGAGCTGTTTTTT
TRBD1	TRBJ1-6	.	TRBV5-1	CASSLALGGQGNSPLHF	TGCGCCAGCAGCTTGGCCCTCGGGGGACAGGGGAATTCACCCCTCCACTTT
.	TRBJ1-1	.	TRBV28	CASSLLNWGNTEAFF	TGTGCCAGCAGTTTACTAAATTGGGGGAACACTGAAGCTTTCTTT
.	TRBJ1-1	.	TRBV19	CASTFPTGKAFF	TGTGCCAGTACGTTCCCGACAGGTAAAGCTTTCTTT
TRBD1	TRBJ1-5	.	TRBV2	CASSGTGLNQPQHF	TGTGCCAGCAGTGGGACAGGGCTCAATCAGCCCCAGCATTTT
TRBD1	TRBJ2-6	.	TRBV4-1	CASSQDPIRDRSSGANVLTF	TGCGCCAGCAGCCAAGATCCTATCCGGGACAGGAGCTCTGGGGCCAACGTCCTGACTTTC
.	TRBJ1-1	few	TRBV18	CASSHLSGEAEAFF	TGTGCCAGCTCACACTTATCAGGGGAGGCTGAAGCTTTCTTT
.	TRBJ1-1	once	TRBV10-3	CAISDWGGTEAFF	TGTGCCATCAGTGATTGGGGGGGTACTGAAGCTTTCTTT
.	TRBJ2-1	.	TRBV6-1	CASSEAGGLYNEQFF	TGTGCCAGCAGTGAAGCGGGGGGGCTCTACAATGAGCAGTTCTTC
TRBD1	TRBJ2-7	.	TRBV28	CASRPTGGPYEQYF	TGTGCCAGCAGACCGACAGGGGGGCCCTACGAGCAGTACTTC
.	TRBJ1-6	.	TRBV7-9	CASSLVRGIGSSYNSPLHF	TGTGCCAGCAGCTTAGTTCGGGGAATCGGGAGCTCCTATAATTCACCCCTCCACTTT
.	TRBJ1-1	.	TRBV25-1	CASSEGRWGTEAFF	TGTGCCAGCAGTGAAGGGCGGTGGGGTACTGAAGCTTTCTTT
.	TRBJ1-6	.	TRBV7-2	CASSPRHLGGGWTPLHF	TGTGCCAGCAGCCCACGACACTTGGGCGGGGGTTGGACACCCCTCCACTTT
.	TRBJ1-5	once	TRBV7-9	CASSPAGINQPQHF	TGTGCCAGCAGCCCGGCCGGTATTAATCAGCCCCAGCATTTT
.	TRBJ2-3	.	TRBV7-2	CASSLAPTITDTQYF	TGTGCCAGCAGCTTAGCCCCGACTATCACAGATACGCAGTATTTT
.	TRBJ1-2	.	TRBV18	CASSPAGQTLPNYGYTF	TGTGCCAGCTCACCAGCAGGACAGACACTCCCTAACTATGGCTACACCTTC
.	TRBJ2-2	.	TRBV18	CASSPGQSSRELFF	TGTGCCAGCTCACCAGGACAGTCTTCCCGGGAGCTGTTTTTT